This TCR beta chain was captured by sequencing in a study of shared clonotypes between healthy human individuals. Overall study: Researchers assigned three CD4 naive, three CD4 memory, two CD8 naive and one CD8 memory plate to each donor.

The CDR3 sequence is 18 residues long. V shed 1 base and J 9 bases; nucleotides not matched to a gene: 14. Germline V gene data show CDR1 as SGHTA and CDR2 as FQGNSA. The protocol was immunoSEQ multiplex PCR, while the TCRdb copy is restricted to in-frame clones and leaves out a portion. The table lists around 1 million clones, over 60% of them singletons, with about 1.5% in the top ten. All participating donors were Caucasian adults from Nashville, Tennessee. Details on this clone: What it recognizes is unknown.

Study-level results: The generation probabilities recorded for non-shared clonotypes fell below those of clonotypes shared by all four donors. Sorted-subset sequencing was shown by rarefaction to be incomplete despite large depth.

This TCR was recovered from a man aged 18-30 years in good health. The chain joins TRBV7-2 to TRBJ2-1; 11 bases align to TRBD2. The specimen was memory CD4+ T cells sorted from blood. The subset here: CD45RA-negative fraction. The CDR3 protein is CASSLVAGGPVVRGEQFF. The CDR3 DNA follows: TGTGCCAGCAGCTTAGTAGCGGGAGGGCCGGTAGTCAGAGGTGAGCAGTTCTTC.